The T cell receptor beta chain under discussion was sequenced for a study of blood T cell repertoires in COVID-19. Across the whole study: Italy, Spain and the United States were the sources of the convalescent and acute COVID-19 samples. PBMCs, B-cell-depleted T cells, or T cells provided the cDNA or gDNA that made up the material.

In Seattle, patients joined the study during active infection and were tracked longitudinally. The ends were cut back, 8 bases at V and 6 bases at J, with 11 bases in the middle. Germline V gives CDR1 SNHLY, CDR2 FYNNEI. The CDR3 is made up of 13 amino acids. Authors' methods: Cell counts per sample came from amplifying reference gene primers. Only in-frame clones appear in the TCRdb table, and some are missing; sequencing was by immunoSEQ multiplex PCR. V and J calls plus clone size are reproduced from that table; the DNA served to infer D and trimming. The sample includes 80,000 to 100,000 clones, over 85% seen only once; the top ten take 3.5% to 5%.

Sequencing used peripheral blood. The chain joins TRBV2 to TRBJ1-6; tentative D call: TRBD1 (5 bases). The origin of this receptor is a human donor with COVID-19, enrolled during active disease. The donor label of this sample is uncertain. CDR3 nucleotides: TGTGCCAGCGCGCGGGACCTTAATTCACCCCTCCACTTT. Protein: CASARDLNSPLHF.